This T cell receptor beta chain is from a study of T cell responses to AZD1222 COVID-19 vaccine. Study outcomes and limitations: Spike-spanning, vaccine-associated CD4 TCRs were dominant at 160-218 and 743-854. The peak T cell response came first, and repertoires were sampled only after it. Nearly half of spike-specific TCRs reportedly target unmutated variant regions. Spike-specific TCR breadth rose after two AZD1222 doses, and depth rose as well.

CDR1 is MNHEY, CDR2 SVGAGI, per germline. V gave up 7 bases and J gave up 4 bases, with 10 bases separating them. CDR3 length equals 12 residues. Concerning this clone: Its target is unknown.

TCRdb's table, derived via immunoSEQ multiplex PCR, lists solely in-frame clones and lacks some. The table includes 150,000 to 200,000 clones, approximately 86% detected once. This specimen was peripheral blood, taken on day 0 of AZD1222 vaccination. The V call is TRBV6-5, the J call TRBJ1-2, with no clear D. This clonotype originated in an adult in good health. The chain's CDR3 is CASTRGVYGYTF. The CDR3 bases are TGTGCCAGCACCCGGGGAGTCTATGGCTACACCTTC.